These 3 T cell receptor beta chains were all obtained from the same sample, sequenced in a study of blood T cell repertoires in COVID-19. Measured with immunoSEQ multiplex PCR; TCRdb has only the in-frame clones, and not every one. The table includes under 200,000 clones, over 75% detected once. Sequencing input: peripheral blood. These TCRs come from a man between 65 and 80 years old with acute or convalescent COVID-19.

The V and J genes are TRBV11-2 and TRBJ1-1; a weak D match, TRBD1 (5 bases). Trimming left V 4 bases short and J 8 bases short, with 8 bases between. Germline V gives CDR1 SGHAT, CDR2 FQNNGV. The CDR3 consists of 11 residues. The DNA of the CDR3 is TGTGCCAGCAGCTGGGCAGGGGAAGCTTTCTTT. Translating gives CASSWAGEAFF.

This clone was found a few times. This rearrangement joins TRBV19 to TRBJ1-1; a possible D gene is TRBD1 (6 bases). The CDR3 is 15 residues long. Germline CDR1 reads LNHDA; CDR2 reads SQIVND (reference sequence). V lost 3 bases and J lost 1, with 12 bases in between. The CDR3 coding sequence is TGTGCCAGTAGTATGACAGGATACCCGAACACTGAAGCTTTCTTT. It encodes CASSMTGYPNTEAFF.

This clone was seen only once. V gene TRBV28 combines with J gene TRBJ2-2, with D unclear. Germline loops: CDR1 MDHEN, CDR2 SYDVKM. Between the trimmed V and J ends, which lost 8 bases and 8 bases, there was a span of 21 bases. This CDR3 is built from 15 residues. The CDR3: CASEILAPGGGELFF. The CDR3 nucleotides are TGTGCCAGCGAAATCCTGGCCCCGGGTGGTGGGGAGCTGTTTTTT.